Shown below are 26 T cell receptor beta chains from a single sample sequenced in a study of regulatory T cells in long-lasting Graves disease. For TCR beta, libraries came from iRepertoire HTBI primers and Arm-PCR of CDR3 regions. MiXCR, run by TCRdb on the multiplex PCR reads, gives a single entry per CDR3 protein. The repertoire holds 450,000 or so distinct CDR3 sequences, around 21% seen once, with roughly 8% in the top ten. Time point of the sample: persistent/refractory GD, antithyroid drugs over 5 years with positive TRAb. PBMC-extracted RNA yielded the TCR library. The material was peripheral blood mononuclear cells (PBMCs), obtained when the disease was refractory, from a patient treated with antithyroid drugs. These TCRs come from a female donor with Graves disease.

This clonotype came up many times. The chain combines TRBV28 with TRBJ2-7, with D unclear. CDR3 length: 13 residues. Germline assignment: CDR1 MDHEN and CDR2 SYDVKM. The V end was cut by 7 bases, the J end by 2 bases, with 12 bases between. This CDR3 reads CASTPKNPYEQYF. CDR3 nucleotide sequence: TGTGCCAGCACCCCAAAAAACCCCTACGAGCAGTACTTC.

The V call is TRBV18, the J call TRBJ2-7, with TRBD1 matching over 7 bases. The germline CDR1 and CDR2 sequences are KGHSH and LQKENI. V dropped 0 bases and J dropped 2; count of bases not matched to a gene: 4. The length of the CDR3 is 15 residues. The CDR3 spells CASSPPVTGTYEQYF. The CDR3 DNA is TGTGCCAGCTCACCACCAGTGACAGGGACCTACGAGCAGTACTTC.

This clonotype was seen only a few times. The CDR3 DNA sequence: TGTGCCAGCAGCCATTCGGGACTAGCGGGGCGCACCGGGGAGCTGTTTTTT. Amino acids: CASSHSGLAGRTGELFF. The chain combines TRBV6-1 with TRBJ2-2; 13 positions agree with TRBD2. Germline V CDR1 and CDR2: MNHNS, SASEGT. With 6 bases clipped from V and 4 bases from J, the junction kept 8 bases outside the gene matches. The CDR3 extends over 17 amino acids.

The V call is TRBV20-1, the J call TRBJ2-1; the D gene is possibly TRBD2 (5 bases). V was clipped by 2 bases and J by 4 bases, with 12 bases between them. Germline V gene data show CDR1 as DFQATT and CDR2 as SNEGSKA (reference sequence). The CDR3 has 14 amino acids. The CDR3 protein is CSARTGIPYNEQFF. CDR3 nucleotides: TGCAGTGCTAGAACCGGGATACCTTACAATGAGCAGTTCTTC.

This clonotype was picked up many times. The V and J genes are TRBV5-8 and TRBJ1-1; D remains unclear. Germline lookup yields CDR1 SGHTS and CDR2 YDEGEE. Trimming cost V 3 bases and J 4 bases, with 10 bases left between them. The CDR3 runs 13 residues. As DNA, the CDR3 is TGTGCCAGCAGCTGGATCGATGGCACTGAAGCTTTCTTT. It is translated as CASSWIDGTEAFF.

The table lists this clonotype with many counts. The chain recombines TRBV30 with TRBJ2-5, with D possibly being TRBD1 or TRBD2 (5 bases each). Per germline, CDR1 GTSNPN and CDR2 SVGIG (reference sequence). Between the trimmed V and J ends, which lost 4 bases and 2 bases, there was a span of 14 bases. The CDR3 contains 14 residues. This chain's CDR3 is CAWIAPGRQETQYF. The CDR3 DNA reads as TGTGCCTGGATCGCACCGGGACGGCAAGAGACCCAGTACTTC.

This clonotype was recorded at least ten times. This chain joins TRBV28 and TRBJ1-1; 7 bases map to TRBD1. This CDR3 region has 14 residues. Germline assignment: CDR1 MDHEN and CDR2 SYDVKM. J was trimmed by 4 bases and V by 4 bases; bases with no gene match: 6. The CDR3 loop reads CASSYPGQFTEAFF. CDR3 nucleotide sequence: TGTGCCAGCAGTTACCCGGGACAGTTCACTGAAGCTTTCTTT. The entire variable domain, with the rest obtained from reference TRBV28 and TRBJ1-1, is as follows: DVKVTQSSRYLVKRTGEKVFLECVQDMDHENMFWYRQDPGLGLRLIYFSYDVKMKEKGDIPEGYSVSREKKERFSLILESASTNQTSMYLCASSYPGQFTEAFFGQGTRLTVV.

This clonotype came up many times. The chain carries TRBV28 and TRBJ2-7; tentative D call: TRBD1 (8 bases). Per germline, CDR1 MDHEN and CDR2 SYDVKM. V was trimmed by 3 bases and J by 3 bases, leaving 12 bases between them. The CDR3 length is 14 residues. Here the CDR3 DNA reads TGTGCCAGCAGTTTGACAGGGGAGGGCTACGAGCAGTACTTC. It specifies CASSLTGEGYEQYF.

This clonotype has ten or more counts. The chain has TRBV6-1 and TRBJ1-5; the D gene is possibly TRBD1 (5 bases). The CDR3 consists of 15 residues. CDR1 is MNHNS, CDR2 SASEGT, per germline. V lost 1 base and J 5 bases, leaving 12 bases between the germline ends. The CDR3 nucleotides are TGTGCCAGCAGTGAAGTGGGGGGACCCCATCAGCCCCAGCATTTT. Residues: CASSEVGGPHQPQHF.

This clonotype was seen a handful of times. V is TRBV30 and J is TRBJ2-7, with 8 bases lining up with TRBD2. The CDR3 is 13 amino acids. The J segment lost 6 bases and the V segment lost 1 base, leaving 5 bases of the junction unmatched. Germline CDR1 is GTSNPN and CDR2 is SVGIG (reference sequence). The CDR3 DNA reads as TGTGCCTGGAGTGCGGGACTAGACTTCGAGCAGTACTTC. Translation: CAWSAGLDFEQYF.

The chain is built from TRBV10-1 and TRBJ2-7; D gene ambiguous. The CDR3 consists of 14 residues. The germline V gene has CDR1 WNHNN and CDR2 SYGVQD (reference sequence). Trimming took off 3 bases at V and 6 bases at J, with 15 bases between the two ends. CDR3 bases: TGCGCCAGCAGTGACCCCGTACGACCCTGCGAGCAGTACTTC. Translating gives CASSDPVRPCEQYF.

In this sample, this clonotype turned up a few times. V is TRBV5-6 and J is TRBJ1-1; tentatively, D is TRBD1 (5 bases). Per the germline V gene, CDR1 is SGHDT and CDR2 is YYEEEE. The V end was cut by 6 bases, the J end by 5 bases, with 17 bases between. CDR3 size: 14 residues. The CDR3 DNA follows: TGTGCCAGCACCAAGGACGGGGGAGGTACTGAAGCTTTCTTT. Translated: CASTKDGGGTEAFF.

The rearrangement links TRBV7-9 to TRBJ1-2, with D perhaps TRBD1 (6 bases). Germline values: CDR1 SEHNR, CDR2 FQNEAQ (reference sequence). V shed 9 bases and J shed 6 bases, with 11 bases lying between them. The CDR3 extends over 11 amino acids. In DNA form, the CDR3 reads TGTGCCAGGAGGGGGGATGATGGCTACACCTTC. It specifies CARRGDDGYTF.

This clonotype was picked up many times. CDR3 in DNA: TGCAGCGTTGTCGGGGGGAACACTGAAGCTTTCTTT. Its translation: CSVVGGNTEAFF. The chain employs TRBV29-1 and TRBJ1-1, with D maybe TRBD1 (5 bases). The CDR3 consists of 12 residues. V was clipped by 4 bases and J by 1 base, with 7 bases between them. The germline V gene has CDR1 SQVTM and CDR2 ANQGSEA.

This chain uses TRBV12-3 or TRBV12-4 with TRBJ2-2; 11 nucleotides align to TRBD1. The length of the CDR3 is 16 residues. V shed 6 bases and J 7 bases; nucleotides not matched to a gene: 10. In DNA, the CDR3 is TGTGCCAGCAGCGAGCTGGACAGGGGGCTCGTCGGGGAGCTGTTTTTT. It is translated as CASSELDRGLVGELFF.

There are many counts of this clonotype. Mismatch with germline at one junction end may stem from a read error. This sequence joins TRBV13 and TRBJ2-7; no definite D call. The germline CDR1 and CDR2 sequences are PRHDT and FYEKMQ (reference sequence). CDR3 length: 12 amino acids. The CDR3 sequence: CASSVGRYEQYF. The CDR3, as DNA: TGTGCCAGCAGCGTAGGACGCTACGAGCAGTACTTC.

This clonotype has a handful of counts. The chain has TRBV28 and TRBJ2-1; 11 nucleotides agree with TRBD2. This CDR3 region has 16 residues. Germline CDR1 reads MDHEN; CDR2 reads SYDVKM. V lost 5 bases to trimming and J lost 4 bases; unmatched junction nucleotides: 7. The CDR3 DNA reads as TGTGCCAGCAGTCCGGGGGGACTAGCGGAGTACAATGAGCAGTTCTTC. It encodes CASSPGGLAEYNEQFF.

This clonotype was detected only once. This sequence joins TRBV7-9 and TRBJ2-5, with D perhaps assigned TRBD1 or TRBD2 (7 bases each). Germline CDR1 is SEHNR and CDR2 is FQNEAQ (reference sequence). The CDR3 covers 15 residues. The V and J ends lost 6 bases and 1 base respectively, with 15 bases between them. The DNA for the CDR3 is TGTGCCAGCAGAGGGGGGGGACAGAGCCAAGAGACCCAGTACTTC. Its protein product is CASRGGGQSQETQYF.

This clonotype was detected ten times or more. J is TRBJ1-1 and V is TRBV5-1; D unclear. Trimming stripped 0 bases from V and 3 bases from J, with 12 bases between. The CDR3 spans 15 residues. Germline CDR1 SGHRS, CDR2 YFSETQ. The CDR3 region is CASSLAHESDTEAFF. The CDR3 DNA is TGCGCCAGCAGCTTGGCCCATGAAAGTGACACTGAAGCTTTCTTT.

This clonotype has a handful of counts. V and J are TRBV29-1 and TRBJ2-5; 8 bases line up with TRBD2. V dropped 6 bases and J dropped 3; count of bases not matched to a gene: 9. The CDR3 is 14 residues long. From germline, CDR1 is SQVTM and CDR2 ANQGSEA. CDR3 coding DNA: TGCAGCGTCCCCGGGGAGCGGGAGAAAGAGACCCAGTACTTC. Translated, it gives CSVPGEREKETQYF.

This chain joins TRBV10-1 and TRBJ2-5; no clear D gene. Germline CDR1 reads WNHNN; CDR2 reads SYGVQD (reference sequence). V shed 3 bases and J shed 7 bases, with 9 bases lying between them. The CDR3 consists of 12 residues. The DNA of the CDR3 is TGCGCCAGCAGTGACCCATGGGGGACCCAGTACTTC. As protein: CASSDPWGTQYF.

This clonotype was counted ten times or more. This chain connects TRBV29-1 to TRBJ2-7; 12 nucleotides agree with TRBD2. The CDR3 contains 13 residues. Germline CDR1 SQVTM, CDR2 ANQGSEA. Losses at the gene ends were 6 bases for V and 6 bases for J; bases not matched to a gene: 6. In DNA form, the CDR3 reads TGCAGCGTCCGACTAGCGGGAGAGGGCGAGCAGTACTTC. It is translated as CSVRLAGEGEQYF.

V is TRBV6-1 and J is TRBJ2-1; perhaps TRBD2 as D (6 bases). V was pared by 7 bases and J by 4 bases, with 14 bases between. CDR1 is MNHNS and CDR2 is SASEGT in the germline V gene. The CDR3 spans 14 residues. In DNA form, the CDR3 reads TGTGCCAGCACCCATAGCGGTCCTTACAATGAGCAGTTCTTC. Translation: CASTHSGPYNEQFF.

The chain carries TRBV14 and TRBJ2-7; 7 bases agree with TRBD2. The CDR3 loop spans 15 amino acids. V lost 1 base and J lost 1; bases outside the gene matches: 4. Germline V gives CDR1 SGHDN, CDR2 FVKESK. The CDR3 region is CASSQGGRRSYEQYF. CDR3 nucleotide sequence: TGTGCCAGCAGCCAAGGCGGGAGACGGTCCTACGAGCAGTACTTC. Filled out from reference TRBV14 and TRBJ2-7, the complete variable domain reads EAGVTQFPSHSVIEKGQTVTLRCDPISGHDNLYWYRRVMGKEIKFLLHFVKESKQDESGMPNNRFLAERTGGTYSTLKVQPAELEDSGVYFCASSQGGRRSYEQYFGPGTRLTVT.

Ten or more counts support this clonotype. The chain combines TRBV28 with TRBJ1-2, with 7 bases aligning to TRBD1. V shed 3 bases, J shed 3 bases, and the junction held 7 bases outside the gene matches. Germline CDR1 MDHEN, CDR2 SYDVKM. The CDR3 covers 15 residues. CDR3 loop: CASSFRGDSHYGYTF. The DNA of the CDR3 is TGTGCCAGCAGTTTTAGGGGGGACAGTCACTATGGCTACACCTTC.

This clonotype was recorded once. This chain connects TRBV29-1 to TRBJ1-1; D uncertain. This CDR3 is built from 13 residues. CDR1 and CDR2 (germline): SQVTM, ANQGSEA. The V end was cut by 7 bases, the J end by 0 bases, with 12 bases between. DNA of the CDR3: TGCAGCGGGTACCAGGTCATGAACACTGAAGCTTTCTTT. Amino acid sequence: CSGYQVMNTEAFF.